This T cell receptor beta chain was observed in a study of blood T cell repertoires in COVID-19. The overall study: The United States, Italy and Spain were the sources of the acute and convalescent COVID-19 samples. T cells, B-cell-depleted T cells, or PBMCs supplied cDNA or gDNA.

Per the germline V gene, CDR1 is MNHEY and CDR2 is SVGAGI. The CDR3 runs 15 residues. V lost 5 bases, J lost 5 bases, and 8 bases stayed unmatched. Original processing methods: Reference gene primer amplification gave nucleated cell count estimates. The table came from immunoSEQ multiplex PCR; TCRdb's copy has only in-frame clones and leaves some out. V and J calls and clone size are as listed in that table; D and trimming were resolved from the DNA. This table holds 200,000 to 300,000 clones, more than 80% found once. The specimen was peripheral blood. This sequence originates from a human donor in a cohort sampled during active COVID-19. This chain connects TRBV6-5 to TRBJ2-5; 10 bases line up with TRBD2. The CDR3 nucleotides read TGTGCCAGCAGTACCCAGCGGGGGGGCCGGGAGACCCAGTACTTC. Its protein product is CASSTQRGGRETQYF.